The rows below give T cell receptor beta chains drawn from one sample of a study of T cell responses to AZD1222 COVID-19 vaccine. The repertoire was sequenced with immunoSEQ multiplex PCR; TCRdb's copy has only in-frame clones and lacks some. Among around 150,000 clones listed, roughly 89% were seen once. Sample: peripheral blood, taken 28 days after the second dose of the MenACWY control vaccine. Receptors were obtained from an adult who received the MenACWY meningococcal vaccine as a control. CDR3s leave out the opening cysteine and the closing phenylalanine or tryptophan. Clone size is stated in some rows and not others, as once, few, many or a class when expanded.

clone_size j_call v_call cdr3_aa
. TRBJ1-6 TRBV28 ASSLGGPFDNSPLH
. TRBJ1-5 TRBV27 ASSPMTGGSGQPQH
. TRBJ1-5 TRBV3-1/TRBV3-2 ASSQEGSNQPQH
. TRBJ1-5 TRBV7-6 ASSFEAGGQPQH
. TRBJ2-7 TRBV12-3/TRBV12-4 ASSLVDNYEQY
. TRBJ2-1 TRBV2 ASSPGTGNEQF
. TRBJ1-3 TRBV6-5 ASRTTGQSGNTIY
. TRBJ2-7 TRBV6-5 ASRSRAYSYEQY
once TRBJ2-6 TRBV7-9 ASSPRTGGYTSGANVLT
few TRBJ1-2 TRBV28 ASWDGANYGYT
. TRBJ1-3 TRBV19 ASNPNYRGPQTIY
. TRBJ2-7 TRBV5-1 ASSLAGKTLGEQY
. TRBJ1-4 TRBV4-1 ASSQDREREKLF
. TRBJ2-7 TRBV2 ASSLKYEQY
once TRBJ1-5 TRBV24-1 ATSDLQTNQPQH
. TRBJ2-5 TRBV11-2 ASSFIGTFQETQY